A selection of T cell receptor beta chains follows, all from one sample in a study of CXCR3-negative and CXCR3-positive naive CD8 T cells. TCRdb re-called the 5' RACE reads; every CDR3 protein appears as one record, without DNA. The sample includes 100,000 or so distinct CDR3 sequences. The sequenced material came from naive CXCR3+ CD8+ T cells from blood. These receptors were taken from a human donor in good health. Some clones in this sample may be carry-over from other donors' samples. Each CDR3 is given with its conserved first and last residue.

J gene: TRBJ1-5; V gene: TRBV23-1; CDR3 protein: CASGKTDIRVNQPQHF
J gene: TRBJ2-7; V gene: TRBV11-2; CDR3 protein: CASSFGNYEQCF
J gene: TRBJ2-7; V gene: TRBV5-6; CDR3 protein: CASSLGRHEQYF
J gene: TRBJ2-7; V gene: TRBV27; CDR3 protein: CASSLLPEAYEQYF
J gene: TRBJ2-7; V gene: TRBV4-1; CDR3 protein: CASSQVEQGAYEQYF
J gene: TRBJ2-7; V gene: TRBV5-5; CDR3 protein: CASSSQQGAQWEQYF
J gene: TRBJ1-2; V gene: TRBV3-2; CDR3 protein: CASSQVQGYHSYTF
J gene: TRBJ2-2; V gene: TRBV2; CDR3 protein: CASRRGQSYTGELFF
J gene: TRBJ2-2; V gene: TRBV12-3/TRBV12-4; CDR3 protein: CASRGLAGVHTGELFF
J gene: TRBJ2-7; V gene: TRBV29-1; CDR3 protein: CSALGTGLYEQYF
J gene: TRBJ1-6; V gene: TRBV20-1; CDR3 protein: CSARDMSRTLSSYNSPLHF
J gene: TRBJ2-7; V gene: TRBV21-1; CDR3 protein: CASSKVVGSGSSYEQYF
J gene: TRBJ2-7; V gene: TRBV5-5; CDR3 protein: CASSLVTGSEQYF
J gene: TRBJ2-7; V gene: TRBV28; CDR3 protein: CASSPRQGTTYEQYF
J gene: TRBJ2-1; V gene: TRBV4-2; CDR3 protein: CASSRRLAGGSPSEQFF
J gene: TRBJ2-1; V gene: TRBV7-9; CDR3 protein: CASSLPAEQFF